This TCR beta chain emerged from a study of blood T cell repertoires in COVID-19. Overall study: The study drew acute and convalescent COVID-19 samples from the United States, Italy and Spain. Nucleic acid was either cDNA or gDNA, and it came from T cells, B-cell-depleted T cells, or PBMCs.

The CDR3 has 14 residues. CDR1 LNHDA and CDR2 SQIVND come from the germline V gene (reference sequence). V was pared by 6 bases and J by 2 bases, with 3 bases of the junction left unmatched. In the source study's methods: The assay estimated nucleated cells by amplifying reference gene primers. Profiling relied on immunoSEQ multiplex PCR, and the TCRdb table lists in-frame clones only, not all of them. The V and J calls and clone size were taken over from that table, and D and trimming were inferred from the DNA. The sample shows approximately 100,000 clones, roughly 87% of them seen only once. The sequenced material came from peripheral blood. This chain uses TRBV19 with TRBJ2-3; 9 bases align to TRBD1. The TCR originated in a human donor in a cohort sampled during active COVID-19. For the CDR3, the DNA is TGTGCCAGTAGCCGGGACAGGGTCACAGATACGCAGTATTTT. The encoded protein is CASSRDRVTDTQYF.